This T cell receptor beta chain was sequenced in a study of T cell clones after liver transplantation (dated by TCRdb to about 2019). As for the study more broadly: The samples were obtained from ITN030ST, a randomized trial that attempted immunosuppression withdrawal within 2 years after liver transplantation. Three of the eight recipients were HCV-positive; the others were transplanted for non-autoimmune, non-viral indications. Third party-reactive TCRbeta sequences from pre-transplant MLRs were also identified as an antigen-independent comparator for donor-reactive sequences. Tolerance was defined as complete immunosuppression withdrawal for at least one year with no rise in liver enzymes beyond twice the upper limit of normal. Until randomization at 12-24 months post-transplant, subjects were given standard immunosuppression, with no induction therapy. Blood samples were collected pre-transplant, pre-randomization before withdrawal, and post-randomization after either full withdrawal or failed withdrawal. A cohort of 8 liver transplant recipients was studied, of whom 3 were classified as tolerant and 5 as non-tolerant. Donor-reactive T cell clones were identified by TCRbeta sequencing after a pre-transplant mixed lymphocyte reaction and then tracked in post-transplant blood.

Frozen genomic DNA underwent high-throughput TCRbeta CDR3 sequencing by immunoSEQ, including PCR amplification, mapping, bias correction and internal controls. Processing in the source paper ran as follows. Only productive rearrangements were retained, with each unique TCRbeta sequence defined by its CDR3 nucleotide sequence together with its V and J gene. For classification of a sequence as donor-reactive, at least 5-fold expansion in CFSE-low cells relative to unstimulated pre-transplant cells and a frequency of at least 0.01% were required. To ensure at least 90% detection power, minimum frequency thresholds were set for each subject based on that subject's lowest-template unstimulated sample. Jensen-Shannon divergence between the top 1000 TCRbeta sequences post-transplant and pre-transplant was used to measure repertoire turnover. Two-sided Fisher's exact tests were used to test for changes in the detection of donor-reactive sequences. Here the immuneACCESS table is served through TCRdb, limited to in-frame sequences with V and J called. Missing clones are a known gap in these copies; in checked studies unresolved V genes cover under half, and the rest lacks a known reason. V, J and clone size are taken as reported in that table, and D and trimming were inferred from the DNA itself. This sample gives around 110,000 clones in total; around nine tenths of them show up just once. The ten largest clones capture more than 0.8% of the sample.

Unstimulated PBMCs, after thawing, were stained for CD3, CD4 and CD8 and then FACS-sorted into CD3+CD4+ and CD3+CD8+ populations. Randomization to immunosuppression withdrawal applied to every one of the 8 studied subjects. The Qiagen DNeasy Blood and Tissue Kit was used for genomic DNA isolation. The germline V gene provides CDR1 LGHNA and CDR2 YNFKEQ. Germline trimming: 4 bases from V, 2 bases from J; junction bases outside gene matches: 11. CDR3 length: 16 amino acids, cysteine to phenylalanine. The kept DNA is CDR3 alone, 48 bases in frame from the first base. Points on this clone: Its antigen has not been determined. No qualities accompany the bases; no much larger clone lies one base away.

Broader findings and caveats from the paper: Conclusions were preliminary, limited by small, heterogeneous patient numbers and non-standardized post-transplant time points. Once repertoire turnover was taken into account, donor-reactive detection showed a significant reduction for CD4 in 7 of 8 subjects and for CD8 in 8 of 8. Because no allograft tissue specimens were available, donor-reactive T cells may have migrated into the graft instead of being deleted. In a couple of subjects, low numbers of available donor cells limited the measurable donor-reactive repertoire. A greater decline was seen for donor-reactive sequences than for third party-reactive sequences, suggesting partial antigen-specific deletion unrelated to withdrawal success. A significant post-transplant decrease in circulating donor-reactive CD4 TCRbeta sequences was observed in 5 of 8 subjects, irrespective of tolerance or HCV status.

The source was CD4+ T cells from blood, collected 12 months after liver transplant. The V gene is TRBV4-2 and the J gene is TRBJ2-7, with 7 bases matching TRBD2. The receptor comes from a human patient who received a liver transplant. After a transplant, some T cells may be of graft donor origin. This receptor carries the CDR3 CASSLRTREETYEQYF. The DNA is TGTGCCAGCAGCCTCCGGACCCGGGAGGAAACCTACGAGCAGTACTTC.